This T cell receptor (beta chain) was recorded in a study of control samples from healthy donors and cancer patients (TCRdb year 2020). A note on this clone: Its binding antigen is unknown. One base away there is no much larger clone; base qualities are not given.

The receptor library was made with the immunoSEQ multiplex PCR assay. TCRdb limited this immuneACCESS table to in-frame rearrangements with V and J called. A share of clones is missing; checked studies link under half to unresolved V genes, and the rest is unexplained. The sample table records 2,500 to 3,500 clones; 85% to 95% of these occur just once. The top ten hold around 31% of the sample. Input material: PBMCs. The TCR sequence derives from a man aged 65-85 years with lung cancer.

CDR3 region: CASSQRGSNEKLFF. The DNA sequence is as follows: TGTGCCAGTAGTCAAAGGGGTTCTAATGAAAAACTGTTTTTT. This receptor chain uses TRBV19 and TRBJ1-4, and perhaps TRBD1 as D gene, on 5 matching bases. From cysteine to phenylalanine, the CDR3 is 14 amino acids long. The kept DNA is CDR3 alone, 42 bases in frame from the first base. Trimming takes 5 bases from V and 3 bases from J, and the germline ends sit 10 bases apart. CDR1 LNHDA and CDR2 SQIVND are derived from the germline V gene (reference sequence).